What follows are 27 T cell receptor beta chains derived from one specimen sequenced in a study of persistence of HIV-infected CD4 T cells. Sequencing used immunoSEQ version 4 in survey mode. TCRdb's copy holds only in-frame clones and misses some; the assay was immunoSEQ multiplex PCR. The repertoire includes some 41,000 clones, roughly 87% of them detected once, and 1.3% sits in the top ten. Nonspecific anti-CD3/anti-CD28 bead stimulation represents the broad CD4+ T cell repertoire. Responding CD4+ T cells were sorted by upregulation of both CD40 ligand and CD69. Their antigens are not known. This sample comprised CD4+ T cells sorted from PBMCs after approximately 19-hour stimulation, obtained from a patient who received antiretroviral therapy. The receptors were sampled from an adult man with HIV who was CMV-seropositive.

The chain recombines TRBV2 with TRBJ2-5; 9 nucleotides line up with TRBD2. The ends lost 6 bases at V and 2 bases at J; junction bases unmatched: 7. Per the germline V gene, CDR1 is SNHLY and CDR2 is FYNNEI. This CDR3 comprises 15 residues. The chain's CDR3 is CASSGSSGIQETQYF. The CDR3 bases are TGTGCCAGCAGCGGCTCTAGCGGGATACAAGAGACCCAGTACTTC.

This chain uses TRBV6-5 with TRBJ1-2; no clear D. Deletions cut 4 bases from V and 6 bases from J, with 15 bases between. The V gene's germline CDR1 is MNHEY and CDR2 SVGAGI. The CDR3 contains 14 residues. The CDR3, as DNA: TGTGCCAGCAGTTTGGTTCTTTCAACGGATGGCTACACCTTC. It codes for CASSLVLSTDGYTF.

The chain has TRBV18 and TRBJ2-7; D is perhaps TRBD1 (6 bases). CDR3 length: 13 residues. Deletions cut 2 bases from V and 6 bases from J, with 11 bases between. Per the germline V gene, CDR1 is KGHSH and CDR2 is LQKENI. CDR3 protein: CASSPKDSSEQYF. The CDR3, as DNA: TGTGCCAGCTCACCAAAGGACAGTTCCGAGCAGTACTTC.

This clone occurred a few times. The chain combines TRBV7-3 with TRBJ2-1; 7 bases are shared with TRBD1. Germline V gene data show CDR1 as SGHTA and CDR2 as FQGTGA. The trim removed 5 bases at V and 8 bases at J, leaving 9 bases unmatched. The CDR3 is made up of 14 amino acids. The CDR3 DNA reads TGTGCCAGCAGCGCCCAAACAGGGGACCATGAGCAGTTCTTC. Residues: CASSAQTGDHEQFF.

The chain uses TRBV25-1 and TRBJ2-7; D is unclear. CDR1 is MGHDK and CDR2 is SYGVNS in the germline V gene. CDR3 length: 16 amino acids. The germline V and J ends were trimmed by 0 bases and 6 bases, with 18 bases remaining between them. CDR3 sequence (DNA): TGTGCCAGCAGTGAATATGTCAGGCCCACGGGCAGCGAGCAGTACTTC. As protein: CASSEYVRPTGSEQYF.

The chain joins TRBV19 to TRBJ1-3, with D possibly being TRBD1 (5 bases). The CDR3 covers 14 residues. Germline lookup yields CDR1 LNHDA and CDR2 SQIVND (reference sequence). Trimming took 7 bases from V and 0 from J, leaving 10 bases between them. Written as DNA, the CDR3 is TGTGCCAGTATAGGAACAGGCTCTGGAAACACCATATATTTT. Translating gives CASIGTGSGNTIYF.

This clone has more than one count but fewer than ten. The rearrangement links TRBV3-1 (or the pseudogene TRBV3-2) to TRBJ1-1; D possibly corresponds to TRBD1 (6 bases). CDR3 length: 15 amino acids. The germline V and J ends were trimmed by 3 bases and 5 bases, with 16 bases remaining between them. Germline values: CDR1 LGHDT, CDR2 YNNKEL (reference sequence). CDR3 residues: CASSQPAQGKTEAFF. CDR3 nucleotide sequence: TGTGCCAGCAGCCAGCCAGCACAGGGTAAAACTGAAGCTTTCTTT.

The gene calls are TRBV7-2 and TRBJ2-3; D not resolved. CDR1 is SGHTA and CDR2 is FQGNSA in the germline V gene. The ends were cut back, 3 bases at V and 2 bases at J, with 6 bases in the middle. This CDR3 spans 13 amino acids. This chain's CDR3 is CASSFRVTDTQYF. As DNA, the CDR3 is TGTGCCAGCAGCTTTAGGGTCACAGATACGCAGTATTTT.

In DNA form, the CDR3 reads TGCGCCAGCAGCCAAGTCCCCGCAGCGAGCACAGATACGCAGTATTTT. Amino acids: CASSQVPAASTDTQYF. The rearrangement links TRBV4-3 to TRBJ2-3; D ambiguous. Trimming left V 1 base short and J 0 bases short, with 11 bases between. CDR3 length equals 16 residues. From germline, CDR1 is LGHNA and CDR2 YSLEER.

The CDR3 is CAMGGHQNTEAFF. CDR3 nucleotide sequence: TGTGCCATGGGGGGTCACCAGAACACTGAAGCTTTCTTT. V usage is TRBV10-3 and J usage is TRBJ1-1; D might be TRBD1 (5 bases). CDR3 length: 13 amino acids. The V end was cut by 9 bases, the J end by 1 base, with 12 bases between. Per the germline V gene, CDR1 is ENHRY and CDR2 is SYGVKD.

The CDR3 sequence is CASIDPGDTNEKLFF. In nucleotides, the CDR3 is TGTGCCAGCATTGATCCGGGGGATACTAATGAAAAACTGTTTTTT. This sequence joins TRBV2 and TRBJ1-4, with D perhaps TRBD1 (5 bases). Germline loops: CDR1 SNHLY, CDR2 FYNNEI. V was clipped by 7 bases and J by 2 bases, with 14 bases between them. The length of the CDR3 is 15 residues.

The chain couples TRBV12-3 or TRBV12-4 to TRBJ1-1; no clear D. The CDR3 runs 13 residues. V lost 4 bases to trimming and J lost 1 base, with 7 bases between them. The CDR3 is CASSYWGNTEAFF. The CDR3 nucleotides read TGTGCCAGCAGTTATTGGGGGAACACTGAAGCTTTCTTT.

The CDR3 protein is CASSLSWGQGIYEQYF. The CDR3 DNA sequence: TGTGCCAGCAGCTTAAGTTGGGGACAGGGGATTTACGAGCAGTACTTC. This rearrangement joins TRBV7-9 to TRBJ2-7, with 10 positions matching TRBD1. There are 16 residues in the CDR3. Trimming removed 2 bases from V and 4 bases from J; junction bases left unmatched: 8. Germline V gene sequence: CDR1 SEHNR, CDR2 FQNEAQ (reference sequence).

The genes are TRBV18 and TRBJ2-1, with 8 bases lining up with TRBD1. The junction had 4 bases not matched to a gene; V was cut back by 6 bases and J by 6 bases. The CDR3 loop spans 13 amino acids. CDR1 KGHSH and CDR2 LQKENI come from the germline V gene. CDR3 loop: CASSGDRGNEQFF. The CDR3 DNA sequence: TGTGCCAGCTCCGGCGACAGGGGCAATGAGCAGTTCTTC.

This chain joins TRBV27 and TRBJ2-7, with D possibly being TRBD2 (6 bases). V lost 6 bases and J lost 2, with 14 bases in between. Germline V gene lookup returns CDR1 MNHEY and CDR2 SMNVEV (reference sequence). CDR3 length: 14 residues. The CDR3 is CASRSGTHTYEQYF. The CDR3 DNA reads as TGTGCCAGCAGATCCGGGACTCACACCTACGAGCAGTACTTC.

The chain joins TRBV19 to TRBJ1-5, with 9 nucleotides matching TRBD1. V gave up 8 bases and J gave up 3 bases; unmatched junction bases: 5. This CDR3 comprises 14 residues. Germline CDR1 and CDR2: LNHDA and SQIVND (reference sequence). The CDR3 spells CASEQGANNQPQHF. In DNA form, the CDR3 reads TGTGCCAGTGAACAGGGGGCCAACAATCAGCCCCAGCATTTT.

The chain links TRBV3-1 (or the pseudogene TRBV3-2) to TRBJ2-1; TRBD1 is a possible D gene (5 bases). This CDR3 has 18 residues. Per the germline V gene, CDR1 is LGHDT and CDR2 is YNNKEL (reference sequence). V lost 4 bases to trimming and J lost 0 bases, with 19 bases between them. The CDR3 bases are TGTGCCAGCAGCCCCCCCCTTTGGGGCCGAAGCTCCTACAATGAGCAGTTCTTC. It translates to CASSPPLWGRSSYNEQFF.

Here the CDR3 DNA reads TGTGCCAGCTCACCCAAGGGACAGACCTATAGCAATCAGCCCCAGCATTTT. This encodes CASSPKGQTYSNQPQHF. The chain carries TRBV18 and TRBJ1-5, with 7 bases fitting TRBD1. V was clipped by 3 bases and J by 0 bases; unmatched bases: 8. The CDR3 is 17 amino acids. Germline lookup yields CDR1 KGHSH and CDR2 LQKENI.

The chain carries TRBV27 and TRBJ2-7; the D gene is possibly TRBD1 (6 bases). Trimming took 2 bases from V and 0 from J, leaving 11 bases between them. Germline loops: CDR1 MNHEY, CDR2 SMNVEV (reference sequence). The CDR3 spans 15 residues. The CDR3 region is CASSLVQGPSYEQYF. The DNA for the CDR3 is TGTGCCAGCAGTTTAGTCCAGGGGCCCTCCTACGAGCAGTACTTC.

This chain uses TRBV7-9 with TRBJ1-5; D remains ambiguous. The ends were cut back, 5 bases at V and 5 bases at J, with 13 bases in the middle. From germline, CDR1 is SEHNR and CDR2 FQNEAQ (reference sequence). The CDR3 is 14 amino acids. DNA for the CDR3: TGTGCCAGCAGCCCCGGACGGGCTGATCAGCCCCAGCATTTT. Its protein product is CASSPGRADQPQHF.

The rearrangement joins TRBV15 to TRBJ1-3, with D unclear. V was pared by 5 bases and J by 0 bases, with 14 bases between. The germline gives CDR1 LNHNV, CDR2 YYDKDF (reference sequence). CDR3 length: 16 residues. Here the CDR3 DNA reads TGTGCCACCAGCTTCCCGGGTAGGAGCTCTGGAAACACCATATATTTT. Translating gives CATSFPGRSSGNTIYF.

The gene calls are TRBV12-3 or TRBV12-4 and TRBJ1-1, with D unresolved. V lost 6 bases to trimming and J lost 6 bases, with 14 bases between them. CDR3 length: 13 residues. The CDR3 region is CASREWKDPEAFF. The CDR3 bases are TGTGCCAGCAGGGAGTGGAAGGACCCTGAAGCTTTCTTT.

J is TRBJ2-5 and V is TRBV5-1; possible D gene TRBD2, 6 bases. Germline V gene lookup returns CDR1 SGHRS and CDR2 YFSETQ. V was clipped by 1 base and J by 2 bases, with 15 bases between them. The CDR3 loop spans 16 amino acids. Here the CDR3 DNA reads TGCGCCAGCAGCTTGAGGGGCGGGACTGGACAAGAGACCCAGTACTTC. Protein product: CASSLRGGTGQETQYF.

This clone was observed once. Its ends do not fully match the called genes, so a read error is possible. This rearrangement joins TRBV7-2 to TRBJ2-2, with 8 bases lining up with TRBD1. CDR1 is SGHTA, CDR2 FQGNSA, per germline. This CDR3 region has 17 residues. The CDR3: CASSLVGQGLYTRELFF. For the CDR3, the DNA is TGTGCCAGCAGCTTAGTCGGACAGGGTCTCTACACCAGGGAGCTGTTTTTT.

The CDR3 coding sequence is TGTGCCAGCAGTTACTCTTCTAACAGGGGGCAGTATGGCTACACCTTC. Translation gives CASSYSSNRGQYGYTF. The V call is TRBV6-5, the J call TRBJ1-2; TRBD1 matches 9 bases. V lost 0 bases and J lost 5; bases outside the gene matches: 7. The CDR3 extends over 16 amino acids. Germline lookup yields CDR1 MNHEY and CDR2 SVGAGI.

V and J are TRBV6-6 and TRBJ2-2; D might be TRBD1 (6 bases). Trimming removed 2 bases at V and 0 bases at J, with 7 bases between. The CDR3 spans 15 residues. Per germline, CDR1 MNHNY and CDR2 SVGAGI (reference sequence). CDR3 nucleotides: TGTGCCAGCAGTTACGAGGGGGCGAACACCGGGGAGCTGTTTTTT. Translated, it gives CASSYEGANTGELFF.

The gene calls are TRBV11-1 and TRBJ2-1; D may be TRBD2 (6 bases). The germline V gene encodes CDR1 SGHAT and CDR2 FQDESV (reference sequence). The CDR3 is 15 amino acids. Trimming cost V 6 bases and J 6 bases, with 18 bases left between them. The CDR3 region has the DNA TGTGCCAGCAGTTTACCGGGACTCCCTCTCAATGAGCAGTTCTTC. It yields the protein CASSLPGLPLNEQFF.